These 8 T cell receptor beta chains were sequenced from one sample in a study of blood T cell repertoires in COVID-19. TCRdb keeps only in-frame clones here, not all; method: immunoSEQ multiplex PCR. The sample records 250,000 to 350,000 clones, 70% to 90% being singletons. The sequenced sample consisted of PBMCs or T cells enriched from blood (not recorded which). These receptors all come from a woman aged 30 to 39 who had recovered from COVID-19.

This rearrangement joins TRBV5-1 to TRBJ2-7, with TRBD1 matching over 9 bases. V lost 3 bases, J lost 6 bases, and 10 bases stayed unmatched. This CDR3 has 15 amino acids. CDR1 and CDR2 from the germline V gene are SGHRS and YFSETQ. The CDR3 region has the DNA TGCGCCAGCAGCTCAAACACCGGGACAGGGACCGAGCAGTACTTC. It is translated as CASSSNTGTGTEQYF.

V usage is TRBV28 and J usage is TRBJ2-2, with D possibly being TRBD2 (6 bases). V lost 1 base, J lost 5 bases, and 23 bases lay in between. The germline V gene has CDR1 MDHEN and CDR2 SYDVKM. This CDR3 region has 19 residues. The CDR3 loop is CASSLFGGVSGYATGELFF. The CDR3 DNA reads as TGTGCCAGCAGTTTATTTGGCGGGGTGTCAGGGTACGCAACCGGGGAGCTGTTTTTT.

This clone was detected only once. The V and J genes are TRBV30 and TRBJ2-7; 9 bases align to TRBD1. The CDR3 extends over 13 amino acids. Germline CDR1 is GTSNPN and CDR2 is SVGIG (reference sequence). With 5 bases clipped from V and 2 bases from J, the junction kept 4 bases outside the gene matches. The chain's CDR3 is CAWLGTGPYEQYF. The DNA for the CDR3 is TGTGCCTGGCTAGGGACAGGGCCCTACGAGCAGTACTTC.

The J gene is TRBJ1-4, the V gene TRBV10-3; D is unclear. Trimming left V 4 bases short and J 8 bases short, with 11 bases between. Per the germline V gene, CDR1 is ENHRY and CDR2 is SYGVKD. The CDR3 consists of 13 residues. This CDR3 reads CAISVRLSEKLFF. The CDR3 DNA follows: TGTGCCATCAGTGTCAGGTTGTCGGAAAAACTGTTTTTT.

The CDR3: CASSLEGTGNVYTF. The CDR3 DNA follows: TGCGCCAGCAGCTTGGAGGGGACAGGGAATGTCTACACCTTC. J is TRBJ1-2 and V is TRBV5-1, with TRBD1 matching over 9 bases. Trimming took 0 bases from V and 10 from J; bases not matched to a gene: 7. Germline V gene data show CDR1 as SGHRS and CDR2 as YFSETQ. The CDR3 covers 14 residues.

This clone has more than one count but fewer than ten. Other DNA sequences in this sample translate to the same CDR3. The chain has TRBV19 and TRBJ1-1, with D tentatively TRBD1 (5 bases). V lost 1 base and J lost 0, with 6 bases in between. The CDR3 is made up of 14 amino acids. The V gene's germline CDR1 is LNHDA and CDR2 SQIVND (reference sequence). Here the CDR3 DNA reads TGTGCCAGTAGTATAGGACAGATGAACACTGAAGCTTTCTTT. Protein: CASSIGQMNTEAFF.

The chain is built from TRBV13 and TRBJ1-2; TRBD1 matches at 7 bases. The trim removed 4 bases at V and 4 bases at J, leaving 3 bases unmatched. Germline CDR1 and CDR2: PRHDT and FYEKMQ (reference sequence). The CDR3 runs 13 residues. In nucleotides, the CDR3 is TGTGCCAGCAGCTCGAGGGACAGCTATGGCTACACCTTC. Protein product: CASSSRDSYGYTF.

The J gene is TRBJ2-6, the V gene TRBV28, with 9 bases that match TRBD1. From germline, CDR1 is MDHEN and CDR2 SYDVKM. The CDR3 totals 15 residues. V gave up 6 bases and J gave up 0 bases; unmatched junction bases: 0. The DNA of the CDR3 is TGTGCCAGCAGGACAGGGGGCTCTGGGGCCAACGTCCTGACTTTC. The encoded protein is CASRTGGSGANVLTF.